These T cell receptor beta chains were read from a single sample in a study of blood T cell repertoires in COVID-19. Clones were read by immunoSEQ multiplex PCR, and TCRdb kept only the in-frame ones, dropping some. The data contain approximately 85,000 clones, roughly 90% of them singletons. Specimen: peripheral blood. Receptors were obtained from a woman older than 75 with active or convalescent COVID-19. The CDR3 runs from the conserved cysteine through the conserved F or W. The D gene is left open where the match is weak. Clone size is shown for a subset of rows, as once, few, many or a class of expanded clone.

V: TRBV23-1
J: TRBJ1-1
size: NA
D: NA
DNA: TGCGCCAGCAGTCAAAGGACTGGCGGAAAAAACACTGAAGCTTTCTTT
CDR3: CASSQRTGGKNTEAFF

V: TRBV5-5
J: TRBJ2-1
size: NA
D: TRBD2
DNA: TGTGCCAGCAGCTTGGGGCGGGAGACATCCTACAATGAGCAGTTCTTC
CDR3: CASSLGRETSYNEQFF

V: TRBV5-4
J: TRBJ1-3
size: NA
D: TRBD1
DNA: TGTGCCAGCAGCCCGGGACAGGAAAGAAACACCATATATTTT
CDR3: CASSPGQERNTIYF

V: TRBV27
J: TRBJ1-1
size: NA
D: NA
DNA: TGTGCCAGCAGTCCTACCCTACAGGGAACCGCTTTCTTT
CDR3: CASSPTLQGTAFF

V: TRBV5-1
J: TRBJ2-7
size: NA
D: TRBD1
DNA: TGCGCCAGCACCCGGGACAGGGTGGAAGACGAGCAGTACTTC
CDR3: CASTRDRVEDEQYF

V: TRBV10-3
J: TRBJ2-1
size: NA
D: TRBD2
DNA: TGTGCCATCAGTGCACCTAGCGGTGGATCCTACAATGAGCAGTTCTTC
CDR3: CAISAPSGGSYNEQFF

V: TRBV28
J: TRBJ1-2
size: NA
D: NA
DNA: TGTGCCAGCAACGGGCAGGGCTATGGCTACACCTTC
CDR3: CASNGQGYGYTF

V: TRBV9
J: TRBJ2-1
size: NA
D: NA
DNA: TGTGCCAGCAGCGTAGGGGGCAGTGAGCAGTTCTTC
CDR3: CASSVGGSEQFF

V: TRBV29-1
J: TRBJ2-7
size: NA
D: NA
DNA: TGCAGCGTTGAACATAGGAGGGGATACGAGCAGTACTTC
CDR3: CSVEHRRGYEQYF

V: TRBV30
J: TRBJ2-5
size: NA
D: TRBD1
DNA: TGTGCCTGGACCCTCGGGACAGGGGGCCTTTCCCGCCAAGAGACCCAGTACTTC
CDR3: CAWTLGTGGLSRQETQYF

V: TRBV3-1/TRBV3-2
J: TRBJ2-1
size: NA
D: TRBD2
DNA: TGTGCCAGCAGCTTTCCGGGACTAGCAGACAATGAGCAGTTCTTC
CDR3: CASSFPGLADNEQFF

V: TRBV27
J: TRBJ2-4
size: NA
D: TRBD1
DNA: TGTGCCAGCAGTTTCTTAAGTCGACAGGGTATAACCAAAAACATTCAGTACTTC
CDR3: CASSFLSRQGITKNIQYF

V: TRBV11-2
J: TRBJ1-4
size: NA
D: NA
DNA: TGTGCCAGCAGCTTAAGGTCGGGGGGTGGTAATGAAAAACTGTTTTTT
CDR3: CASSLRSGGGNEKLFF

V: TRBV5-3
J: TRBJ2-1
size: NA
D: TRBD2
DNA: TGTGCCAGAAGCTTGGCAGGGACTGGGACTAGCGGGAGGGCCCGGGACAATGAGCAGTTCTTC
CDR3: CARSLAGTGTSGRARDNEQFF

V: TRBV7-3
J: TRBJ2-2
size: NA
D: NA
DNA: TGTGCCAGCAGCTCCCGCGGTAACACCGGGGAGCTGTTTTTT
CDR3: CASSSRGNTGELFF

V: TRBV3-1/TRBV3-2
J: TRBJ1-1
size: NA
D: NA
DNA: TGTGCCAGCAGCCAAGCGGTTGGAGGTATTGAAGCTTTCTTT
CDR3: CASSQAVGGIEAFF

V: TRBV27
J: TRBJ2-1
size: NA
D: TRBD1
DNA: TGTGCCAGCAGTTTATCAGGGGGCGCGGGCGAGCAGTTCTTC
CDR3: CASSLSGGAGEQFF

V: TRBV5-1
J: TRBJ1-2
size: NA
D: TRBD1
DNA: TGCGCCAGCAGCCCCGGAGGGGACAGGGGAGGCTATGGCTACACCTTC
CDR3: CASSPGGDRGGYGYTF

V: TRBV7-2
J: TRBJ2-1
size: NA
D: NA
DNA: TGTGCCAGCAGCTTGAACCCGAGCTCCTACAATGAGCAGTTCTTC
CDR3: CASSLNPSSYNEQFF

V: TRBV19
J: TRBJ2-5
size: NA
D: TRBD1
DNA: TGTGCCAGTAGTACCTCGACAGGGGCCCGTCAAGAGACCCAGTACTTC
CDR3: CASSTSTGARQETQYF

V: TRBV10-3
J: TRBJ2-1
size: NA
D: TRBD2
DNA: TGTGCCATCAGAAAAGGACTAGCGGAAGCTTACAATGAGCAGTTCTTC
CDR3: CAIRKGLAEAYNEQFF

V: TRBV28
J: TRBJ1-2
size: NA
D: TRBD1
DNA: TGTGCCAGCAGTGTAGAACAGGGGGACTATGGCTACACCTTC
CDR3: CASSVEQGDYGYTF

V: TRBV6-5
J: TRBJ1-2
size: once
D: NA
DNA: TGTGCCAGCAGTACCTCCTCGGGTGGAGATGGCTACACCTTC
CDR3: CASSTSSGGDGYTF

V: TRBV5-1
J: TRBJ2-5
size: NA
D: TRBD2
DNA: TGCGCCAGCAGCGGGGCTAGCGGGAGCGAGACCCAGTACTTC
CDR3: CASSGASGSETQYF

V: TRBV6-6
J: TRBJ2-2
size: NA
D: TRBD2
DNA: TGTGCCAGCAGTCCCTGGACTAGCGGGATCGCGAACACCGGGGAGCTGTTTTTT
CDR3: CASSPWTSGIANTGELFF

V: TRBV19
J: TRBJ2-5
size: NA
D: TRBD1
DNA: TGTGCCAGTAGTATACCGGACAGGGCCCCGGACTTC
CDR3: CASSIPDRAPDF

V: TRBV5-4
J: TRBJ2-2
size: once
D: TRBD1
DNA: TGTGCCAGCAGCCTTCCCCGGGACAGGGGCACCGGGGAGCTGTTTTTT
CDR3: CASSLPRDRGTGELFF

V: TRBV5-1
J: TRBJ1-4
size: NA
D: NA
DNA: TGCGCCAGCAGCATCCGACAGGCGGCTAATGAAAAACTGTTTTTT
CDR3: CASSIRQAANEKLFF

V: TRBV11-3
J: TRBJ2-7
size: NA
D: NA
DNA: TGTGCCAGCAGCTTAGATCCACTGAAGGGGGAGCAGTACTTC
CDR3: CASSLDPLKGEQYF